This passage covers 18 T cell receptor beta chains from one sample sequenced in a study of CD8 T cells in ankylosing spondylitis. Study-wide findings and caveats: Blood of patients with ankylosing spondylitis appeared to be characterized by a TCR beta motif of eight highly homologous variants.

Which antigens these TCRs recognize remains unknown. One entry per CDR3 protein, called by TCRdb with MiXCR from the 5' RACE reads. The table includes over 400,000 distinct CDR3 sequences, roughly a quarter detected once. The material sequenced was blood, either unsorted or a sorted T cell fraction (not recorded which). These receptors all stem from a male donor with ankylosing spondylitis.

The chain combines TRBV20-1 with TRBJ2-1; D ambiguous. The germline V gene encodes CDR1 DFQATT and CDR2 SNEGSKA (reference sequence). This CDR3 region has 14 residues. Trimming shortened V by 6 bases and J by 0 bases, and 12 bases separated the two germline ends. CDR3 in DNA: TGCAGTGCCCTCGCCGCATCCTCCTACAATGAGCAGTTCTTC. Its protein is CSALAASSYNEQFF.

This chain links TRBV11-2 with TRBJ2-2; unclear D gene. Deletions cut 1 base from V and 6 bases from J, with 9 bases between. The CDR3 sequence is 14 residues long. Germline V gives CDR1 SGHAT, CDR2 FQNNGV. CDR3 in DNA: TGTGCCAGCAGCTTAGTAGGGCGCGCCGGGGAGCTGTTTTTT. Protein product: CASSLVGRAGELFF.

This clonotype was seen more than once but under ten times. The genes are TRBV20-1 and TRBJ2-3, with D perhaps matching TRBD1 or TRBD2 (6 bases each). V lost 4 bases to trimming and J lost 6 bases, with 14 bases between them. The germline V gene encodes CDR1 DFQATT and CDR2 SNEGSKA (reference sequence). The CDR3 spans 13 residues. The chain's CDR3 is CSAKGGTQDTQYF. The CDR3 DNA reads as TGCAGTGCTAAGGGGGGTACACAGGATACGCAGTATTTT.

This clonotype was observed a handful of times. This rearrangement joins TRBV25-1 to TRBJ1-1; D is perhaps TRBD1 (5 bases). The CDR3 covers 15 residues. Germline values: CDR1 MGHDK, CDR2 SYGVNS. V dropped 1 base and J dropped 4 bases, with 13 bases sitting between them. The CDR3 DNA is TGTGCCAGCAGTGAATCCCGGGGGTTAGCCACTGAAGCTTTCTTT. Translation gives CASSESRGLATEAFF.

This chain joins TRBV5-1 and TRBJ2-2; D call uncertain. This CDR3 spans 16 amino acids. CDR1 is SGHRS, CDR2 YFSETQ, per germline. Trimming stripped 0 bases from V and 0 bases from J, with 9 bases between. CDR3 loop: CASSLADTSNTGELFF. Here the CDR3 DNA reads TGCGCCAGCAGCTTGGCTGATACCTCGAACACCGGGGAGCTGTTTTTT.

A note on this clonotype: A junction boundary mismatches the germline segment, possibly from a read error. The chain employs TRBV6-1 and TRBJ1-5; the D gene is possibly TRBD1 (5 bases). Germline CDR1 is MNHNS and CDR2 is SASEGT. The CDR3 contains 18 residues. This CDR3 reads CASDDVGAGYYSNQPQHF. As DNA, the CDR3 is TGCGCCAGCGATGATGTTGGGGCAGGCTACTATAGCAATCAGCCCCAGCATTTT.

The J gene is TRBJ2-6, the V gene TRBV7-2; D may be TRBD1 (5 bases). This CDR3 is 16 amino acids long. V was shortened by 5 bases and J by 1 base, with 12 bases between the two germline ends. The germline V gene has CDR1 SGHTA and CDR2 FQGNSA. CDR3 nucleotides: TGTGCCAGCAGCGCACCCTCAGGGTCTGGGGCCAACGTCCTGACTTTC. Translation: CASSAPSGSGANVLTF.

This clonotype turned up a few times. The genes are TRBV15 and TRBJ1-5; D is possibly TRBD1 (6 bases). V was pared by 2 bases and J by 1 base, with 12 bases between. CDR1 is LNHNV, CDR2 YYDKDF, per germline (reference sequence). The CDR3 runs to 16 residues. CDR3 nucleotides: TGTGCCACCAGCAGACCCCAGGGGTTGAGCAATCAGCCCCAGCATTTT. It specifies CATSRPQGLSNQPQHF.

This clonotype turned up a few times. The chain has TRBV20-1 and TRBJ2-7, with D possibly called TRBD1 or TRBD2 (5 bases each). The CDR3 is 13 residues long. The V and J ends lost 6 bases and 6 bases respectively, with 18 bases between them. The germline gives CDR1 DFQATT, CDR2 SNEGSKA (reference sequence). In nucleotides, the CDR3 is TGCAGTGCCCCCAGGGACGGAACGAGCGAGCAGTACGTC. It translates to CSAPRDGTSEQYV.

As DNA, the CDR3 is TGTGCCAGCTCACCACAGGGGTTCAATAATAATTCACCCCTCCACTTT. Protein sequence: CASSPQGFNNNSPLHF. This sequence joins TRBV18 and TRBJ1-6; D is possibly TRBD1 (5 bases). Germline loops: CDR1 KGHSH, CDR2 LQKENI. The germline V and J ends were trimmed by 1 base and 5 bases, with 12 bases remaining between them. The CDR3 is made up of 16 amino acids.

This clonotype was counted between two and nine times. This chain joins TRBV3-1 and TRBJ1-2; 10 positions agree with TRBD1. This CDR3 comprises 16 residues. CDR1 is LGHDT, CDR2 YNNKEL, per germline (reference sequence). Trimming cost V 3 bases and J 7 bases; bases outside gene matches: 11. The CDR3 DNA follows: TGTGCCAGCAGCCACCTTTCCGGGACAGGGGTAGGTGGCTACACCTTC. It is translated as CASSHLSGTGVGGYTF.

This clonotype has just a few counts. The rearrangement links TRBV20-1 to TRBJ2-1, with 10 positions matching TRBD2. Germline CDR1 and CDR2: DFQATT and SNEGSKA (reference sequence). The junction had 3 bases not matched to a gene; V was cut back by 5 bases and J by 5 bases. CDR3 size: 13 residues. This CDR3 is CSASSGSNNEQFF. DNA for the CDR3: TGCAGTGCTTCTAGCGGGAGCAACAATGAGCAGTTCTTC.

The chain uses TRBV3-1 and TRBJ2-1; D remains ambiguous. The CDR3 runs 15 residues. From germline, CDR1 is LGHDT and CDR2 YNNKEL (reference sequence). V shed 4 bases and J shed 0 bases, with 10 bases lying between them. For the CDR3, the DNA is TGTGCCAGCAGCCCAGACCTCCGCTCCTACAATGAGCAGTTCTTC. Protein sequence: CASSPDLRSYNEQFF.

The rearrangement links TRBV12-3 or TRBV12-4 to TRBJ1-4, with 11 bases identical to TRBD1. The CDR3 extends over 18 amino acids. V shed 5 bases, J shed 7 bases, and the junction held 15 bases outside the gene matches. The CDR3 protein is CASSDGTGGWESPEKLFF. The CDR3 DNA reads TGTGCCAGCAGTGACGGGACAGGGGGTTGGGAGTCGCCTGAAAAACTGTTTTTT.

The CDR3 nucleotides are TGTGCCACCAGTGGCGTAAGAGGGGACTCCTACAATGAGCAGTTCTTC. Translated: CATSGVRGDSYNEQFF. The rearrangement uses TRBV24-1 and TRBJ2-1; D possibly matches TRBD1 or TRBD2 (5 bases each). Germline V gene lookup returns CDR1 KGHDR and CDR2 SFDVKD. V was cut by 5 bases and J by 0 bases, with 13 bases left in between. The CDR3 is 16 amino acids.

The rearrangement joins TRBV5-1 to TRBJ1-4; D is possibly TRBD1 (5 bases). Deletions cut 3 bases from V and 8 bases from J, with 11 bases between. The CDR3 has 13 residues. Germline V gives CDR1 SGHRS, CDR2 YFSETQ. The DNA for the CDR3 is TGCGCCAGCAGCTCTGGACAACAAGAAAAACTGTTTTTT. This sequence encodes CASSSGQQEKLFF.

The sample holds a few counts of this clonotype. The chain couples TRBV11-2 to TRBJ1-6; D may be TRBD1 (6 bases). Per germline, CDR1 SGHAT and CDR2 FQNNGV. V was trimmed by 4 bases and J by 0 bases, leaving 10 bases between them. CDR3 size: 16 residues. The CDR3, as DNA: TGTGCCAGCAGCTCCAGGGGAAGCTCCTATAATTCACCCCTCCACTTT. Protein product: CASSSRGSSYNSPLHF.

This clonotype showed up just a few times. The V and J genes are TRBV7-9 and TRBJ2-1; 11 nucleotides line up with TRBD2. Germline V lookup: CDR1 SEHNR, CDR2 FQNEAQ (reference sequence). The J segment lost 8 bases and the V segment lost 5 bases, leaving 8 bases of the junction unmatched. This CDR3 is 15 amino acids long. CDR3 in amino acids: CASSPRLAGMDEQFF. In nucleotides, the CDR3 is TGTGCCAGCAGCCCTAGACTAGCGGGGATGGATGAGCAGTTCTTC.